These 25 T cell receptor beta chains share one sample of origin, sequenced in a study of identical twins. TCRdb re-analysed the 5' RACE reads in MiXCR, keeping a single row per CDR3 protein. Among 150,000 or so distinct CDR3 sequences listed, under 4.5% were seen once. What was sequenced was memory T cells sorted from blood. The receptors were sampled from a young man in good health.

This clonotype was detected many times. The V call is TRBV30, the J call TRBJ2-1; D is possibly TRBD2 (6 bases). Looked up from germline, CDR1 is GTSNPN and CDR2 is SVGIG (reference sequence). V dropped 1 base and J dropped 0 bases, with 13 bases sitting between them. This CDR3 has 16 amino acids. CDR3 sequence: CAWSAIGLRSYNEQFF. For the CDR3, the DNA is TGTGCCTGGAGTGCCATAGGACTACGCTCCTACAATGAGCAGTTCTTC. The variable domain in full, completed from reference TRBV30 and TRBJ2-1, reads SQTIHQWPATLVQPVGSPLSLECTVEGTSNPNLYWYRQAAGRGLQLLFYSVGIGQISSEVPQNLSASRPQDRQFILSSKKLLLSDSGFYLCAWSAIGLRSYNEQFFGPGTRLTVL.

This clonotype was counted at least ten times. The V and J genes are TRBV11-2 and TRBJ2-1; 8 positions match TRBD1. Germline V gene data show CDR1 as SGHAT and CDR2 as FQNNGV. The CDR3 consists of 20 residues. J was trimmed by 1 base and V by 1 base; bases with no gene match: 15. CDR3 residues: CASSLVTGGFRRGSYNEQFF. The CDR3 nucleotides are TGTGCCAGCAGCTTAGTTACAGGGGGATTTCGGCGGGGTTCCTACAATGAGCAGTTCTTC.

This clonotype was observed many times. This chain joins TRBV10-3 and TRBJ1-6; weak D call: TRBD1 (5 bases). From germline, CDR1 is ENHRY and CDR2 SYGVKD. CDR3 size: 13 residues. V dropped 4 bases and J dropped 7 bases, with 8 bases sitting between them. The CDR3 DNA reads TGTGCCATCAGTGGGGACCAAAATTCACCCCTCCACTTT. Residues: CAISGDQNSPLHF.

This clonotype has more than one count but fewer than ten. The rearrangement links TRBV6-5 to TRBJ2-1; TRBD2 matches at 9 bases. Germline-derived CDR1 and CDR2 are MNHEY and SVGAGI. The CDR3 covers 15 residues. The J segment lost 6 bases and the V segment lost 11 bases, leaving 14 bases of the junction unmatched. The CDR3 coding sequence is TGTGCCGTAAAAGCCGGGACTAGCCACACCAATGAGCAGTTCTTC. Its protein product is CAVKAGTSHTNEQFF.

This clonotype came up many times. The germline gene is not matched at one end of the junction; a read error may be the cause. The chain has TRBV7-9 and TRBJ1-5; no definite D call. The CDR3 has 13 amino acids. Germline CDR1 and CDR2: SEHNR and FQNEAQ (reference sequence). The CDR3 nucleotides are TGCGCCAGCAGCTTGGAGTCCAATCAGCCCCAGCATTTT. Translation gives CASSLESNQPQHF. The full variable domain, with the rest looked up from reference TRBV7-9 and TRBJ1-5, is DTGVSQNPRHKITKRGQNVTFRCDPISEHNRLYWYRQTLGQGPEFLTYFQNEAQLEKSRLLSDRFSAERPKGSFSTLEIQRTEQGDSAMYLCASSLESNQPQHFGDGTRLSIL.

This clonotype was seen many times. The chain joins TRBV7-2 to TRBJ1-1; perhaps TRBD1 as D (6 bases). The CDR3 length is 14 residues. Looked up from germline, CDR1 is SGHTA and CDR2 is FQGNSA. Trimming left V 3 bases short and J 8 bases short, with 16 bases between. For the CDR3, the DNA is TGTGCCAGCAGCTTTCGGGGGCCGGAACTAGAAGCTTTCTTT. Amino acid sequence: CASSFRGPELEAFF.

This clonotype was counted many times. The rearrangement links TRBV7-2 to TRBJ2-5; D is undetermined. The CDR3 is 15 amino acids. Germline CDR1 SGHTA, CDR2 FQGNSA. V lost 1 base and J lost 5, with 14 bases in between. Here the CDR3 DNA reads TGTGCCAGCAGCTTAGAACGGTTCCCCGGGGAGACCCAGTACTTC. Translation: CASSLERFPGETQYF.

This clonotype was recorded at least ten times. The rearrangement joins TRBV29-1 to TRBJ1-1; TRBD1 is a possible D gene (6 bases). Germline V CDR1 and CDR2: SQVTM, ANQGSEA. The ends were cut back, 7 bases at V and 2 bases at J, with 11 bases in the middle. The CDR3 length is 12 residues. In nucleotides, the CDR3 is TGCAGCGGGGGACACTACAACACTGAAGCTTTCTTT. It codes for CSGGHYNTEAFF.

This clonotype has at least ten counts. The V call is TRBV7-2, the J call TRBJ2-7; unclear D gene. The V end lost 3 bases, the J end lost 6 bases, and 12 bases lay between the germline ends. Germline V gives CDR1 SGHTA, CDR2 FQGNSA. The CDR3 totals 13 residues. The DNA of the CDR3 is TGTGCCAGCAGCTTGGTTCGATACGTCGAGCAGTACTTC. Translated, it gives CASSLVRYVEQYF.

This clonotype came up a few times. Germline and junction disagree at one end, which may indicate a read error. The rearrangement joins TRBV7-6 to TRBJ2-2; D may be TRBD2 (5 bases). CDR3 size: 14 residues. In germline, CDR1 is SGHVS, CDR2 FNYEAQ. CDR3 residues: CASSIALGTGELFF. In DNA, the CDR3 is TGTGCCAGCAGCATAGCGTTGGGGACCGGGGAGCTGTTTTTT.

The V call is TRBV3-1, the J call TRBJ2-4; D may be TRBD2 (5 bases). Germline-derived CDR1 and CDR2 are LGHDT and YNNKEL (reference sequence). The CDR3 spans 12 residues. V shed 1 base and J shed 9 bases, with 7 bases lying between them. Written as DNA, the CDR3 is TGTGCCAGCAGCCAAGCCCGGGGCATTCAGTACTTC. This codes for CASSQARGIQYF.

Ten or more counts support this clonotype. The V gene is TRBV4-3, the J gene TRBJ1-4; the D is unclear. This CDR3 spans 12 amino acids. Trimming shortened V by 4 bases and J by 8 bases, and 8 bases separated the two germline ends. The germline CDR1 and CDR2 sequences are LGHNA and YSLEER. This CDR3 is CASSLRREKLFF. The DNA of the CDR3 is TGCGCCAGCAGCCTTCGGAGGGAAAAACTGTTTTTT.

The chain couples TRBV20-1 to TRBJ2-1; TRBD2 aligns across 9 bases. CDR1 and CDR2 (germline): DFQATT, SNEGSKA (reference sequence). The ends lost 3 bases at V and 4 bases at J; junction bases unmatched: 4. The CDR3 is 14 residues long. CDR3: CSASPSGGYNEQFF. In DNA, the CDR3 is TGCAGTGCTAGCCCAAGCGGGGGGTACAATGAGCAGTTCTTC.

V gene TRBV20-1 combines with J gene TRBJ2-1, with D hard to call. The germline V and J ends were trimmed by 3 bases and 1 base, with 4 bases remaining between them. The CDR3 has 12 amino acids. Germline CDR1 DFQATT, CDR2 SNEGSKA (reference sequence). As DNA, the CDR3 is TGCAGTGCTAGTGGATCCTACAATGAGCAGTTCTTC. Protein sequence: CSASGSYNEQFF.

This clonotype was seen many times. The V gene is TRBV10-3, the J gene TRBJ2-3; possibly TRBD1 for D (5 bases). This CDR3 is 16 amino acids long. Germline V gene lookup returns CDR1 ENHRY and CDR2 SYGVKD. Trimming took off 2 bases at V and 0 bases at J, with 12 bases between the two ends. The CDR3 is CAISEVVGLSTDTQYF. The CDR3 DNA reads as TGTGCCATCAGTGAGGTGGTGGGGCTAAGCACAGATACGCAGTATTTT.

This clonotype was detected many times. The chain uses TRBV10-3 and TRBJ2-1, with TRBD1 as a possible D gene (5 bases). Germline V gene sequence: CDR1 ENHRY, CDR2 SYGVKD. There are 11 residues in the CDR3. Trimming stripped 9 bases from V and 7 bases from J, with 10 bases between. The CDR3 sequence: CAIQGENEQFF. DNA of the CDR3: TGTGCCATACAAGGGGAAAATGAGCAGTTCTTC.

Many counts were recorded for this clonotype. The J gene is TRBJ1-1, the V gene TRBV27, with D unclear. Looked up from germline, CDR1 is MNHEY and CDR2 is SMNVEV (reference sequence). With 3 bases removed from V and 4 bases from J, the gap between germline ends came to 9 bases. This CDR3 is built from 13 residues. CDR3 residues: CASSFRALTEAFF. CDR3 bases: TGTGCCAGCAGTTTTAGGGCCCTCACTGAAGCTTTCTTT.

Ten or more counts support this clonotype. The V gene is TRBV11-1, the J gene TRBJ2-7; TRBD2 is a possible D gene (5 bases). V was cut by 2 bases and J by 0 bases, with 11 bases left in between. Germline CDR1 reads SGHAT; CDR2 reads FQDESV (reference sequence). This CDR3 comprises 15 residues. CDR3 DNA: TGTGCCAGCAGCTTACCGGGGAGTAGCTCCTACGAGCAGTACTTC. This translates into CASSLPGSSSYEQYF. Together with reference TRBV11-1 and TRBJ2-7, the CDR3 gives the full variable domain: EAEVAQSPRYKITEKSQAVAFWCDPISGHATLYWYRQILGQGPELLVQFQDESVVDDSQLPKDRFSAERLKGVDSTLKIQPAELGDSAMYLCASSLPGSSSYEQYFGPGTRLTVT.

This clonotype has a count of ten or more. V gene TRBV5-1 combines with J gene TRBJ2-1; D is perhaps TRBD1 or TRBD2 (6 bases each). Germline values: CDR1 SGHRS, CDR2 YFSETQ. CDR3 length: 14 residues. V was clipped by 10 bases and J by 9 bases, with 23 bases between them. The CDR3 reads CAAGTGLPGAEQFF. CDR3 nucleotides: TGCGCCGCGGGAACAGGCCTCCCAGGGGCTGAGCAGTTCTTC.

This clonotype was observed many times. V and J are TRBV24-1 and TRBJ1-2; a possible D gene is TRBD1 (6 bases). CDR1 KGHDR and CDR2 SFDVKD come from the germline V gene. The germline V and J ends were trimmed by 4 bases and 6 bases, with 11 bases remaining between them. The CDR3 is made up of 13 amino acids. The CDR3 DNA is TGTGCCACCAGTGACTACAGGGACAATGGCTACACCTTC. Translated, it gives CATSDYRDNGYTF.

This clonotype was seen many times. The V and J genes are TRBV7-2 and TRBJ2-5; 10 positions agree with TRBD1. The germline V gene encodes CDR1 SGHTA and CDR2 FQGNSA. Trimming at V came to 5 bases and at J to 5 bases, leaving 8 bases not matched to a gene. CDR3 length: 15 residues. Here the CDR3 reads CASSPSTGGRETQYF. CDR3 in DNA: TGTGCCAGCAGCCCTTCGACAGGGGGCAGGGAGACCCAGTACTTC.

V and J are TRBV11-2 and TRBJ2-4; D gene uncertain. V was cut by 0 bases and J by 7 bases, with 7 bases left in between. Germline lookup yields CDR1 SGHAT and CDR2 FQNNGV. The CDR3 covers 13 residues. The CDR3 bases are TGTGCCAGCAGCTTAGAGAACGGGAACATTCAGTACTTC. Protein: CASSLENGNIQYF. Full variable domain (remainder filled in from reference TRBV11-2 and TRBJ2-4): EAGVAQSPRYKIIEKRQSVAFWCNPISGHATLYWYQQILGQGPKLLIQFQNNGVVDDSQLPKDRFSAERLKGVDSTLKIQPAKLEDSAVYLCASSLENGNIQYFGAGTRLSVL.

This clonotype was seen ten or more times. The CDR3 nucleotides are TGTGCCAGCAGCTCCTTACTAGCCGGGGGCGAGCAGTTCTTC. This encodes CASSSLLAGGEQFF. This chain joins TRBV7-2 and TRBJ2-1; the D gene could be TRBD1 or TRBD2 (6 bases each). Trimming cost V 4 bases and J 10 bases, with 17 bases left between them. The CDR3 contains 14 residues. Germline CDR1 and CDR2: SGHTA and FQGNSA. Using reference TRBV7-2 and TRBJ2-1 for the parts outside the CDR3, the full variable domain is GAGVSQSPSNKVTEKGKDVELRCDPISGHTALYWYRQSLGQGLEFLIYFQGNSAPDKSGLPSDRFSAERTGGSVSTLTIQRTQQEDSAVYLCASSSLLAGGEQFFGPGTRLTVL.

This clonotype showed up many times. The CDR3 nucleotides read TGTGCCAGCACTCCTCCCGGGACCGCGGGCACTGAAGCTTTCTTT. Translated, it gives CASTPPGTAGTEAFF. V usage is TRBV6-1 and J usage is TRBJ1-1, with D perhaps TRBD1 (5 bases). This CDR3 has 15 residues. Germline-derived CDR1 and CDR2 are MNHNS and SASEGT. V lost 7 bases and J lost 4, with 19 bases in between.

Many counts were recorded for this clonotype. V is TRBV5-1 and J is TRBJ2-7; the match to TRBD1 covers 9 bases. The germline gives CDR1 SGHRS, CDR2 YFSETQ. Unmatched junction bases numbered 5, after V lost 5 bases and J lost 2 bases. The CDR3 is 14 residues long. The CDR3 DNA reads as TGCGCCAGCAGTCTTGGGACAGGGACCTACGAGCAGTACTTC. It yields the protein CASSLGTGTYEQYF.